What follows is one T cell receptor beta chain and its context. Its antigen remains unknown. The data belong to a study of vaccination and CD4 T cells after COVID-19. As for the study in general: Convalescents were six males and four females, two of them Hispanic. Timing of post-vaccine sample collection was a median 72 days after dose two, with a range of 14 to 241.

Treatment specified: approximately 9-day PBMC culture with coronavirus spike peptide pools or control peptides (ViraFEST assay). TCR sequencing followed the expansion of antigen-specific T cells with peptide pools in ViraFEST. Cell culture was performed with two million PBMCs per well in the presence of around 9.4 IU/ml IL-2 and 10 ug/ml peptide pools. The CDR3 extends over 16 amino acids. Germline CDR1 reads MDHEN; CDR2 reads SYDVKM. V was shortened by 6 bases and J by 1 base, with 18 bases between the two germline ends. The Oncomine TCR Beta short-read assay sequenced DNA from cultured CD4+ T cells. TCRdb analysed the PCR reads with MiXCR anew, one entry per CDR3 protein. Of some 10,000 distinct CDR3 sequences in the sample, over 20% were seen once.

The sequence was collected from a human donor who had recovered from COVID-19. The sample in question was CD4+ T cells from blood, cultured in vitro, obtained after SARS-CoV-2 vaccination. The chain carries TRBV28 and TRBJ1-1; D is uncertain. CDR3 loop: CASSNPRTLRNTEAFF. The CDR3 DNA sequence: TGTGCCAGCAGCAATCCCCGGACGCTGCGGAACACTGAAGCTTTCTTT.